A single sample gave rise to the 19 T cell receptor beta chains below, sequenced in a study of shared clonotypes between healthy human individuals. The data were produced by immunoSEQ multiplex PCR, yet TCRdb's version contains in-frame clones alone and is incomplete. The profile covers about 1 million clones, with about 75% appearing a single time and approximately 1.3% taken by the ten largest. The sequenced sample was memory CD4+ T cells sorted from blood. Indicated subset: CD45RA-negative fraction. These receptors all stem from a man aged 18 to 35 in good health.

The rearrangement uses TRBV5-1 and TRBJ1-1, with a possible D match to TRBD1 (5 bases). Germline loops: CDR1 SGHRS, CDR2 YFSETQ. V was trimmed by 3 bases and J by 3 bases, leaving 12 bases between them. The CDR3 runs to 14 residues. The CDR3 DNA follows: TGCGCCAGCAGCTCGCAGGGAGGGGACACTGAAGCTTTCTTT. Translated: CASSSQGGDTEAFF. Complete variable domain (other parts from reference TRBV5-1 and TRBJ1-1): KAGVTQTPRYLIKTRGQQVTLSCSPISGHRSVSWYQQTPGQGLQFLFEYFSETQRNKGNFPGRFSGRQFSNSRSEMNVSTLELGDSALYLCASSSQGGDTEAFFGQGTRLTVV.

A remark on this clone: This likely traces to a read error, being one base from a far larger clone. The chain has TRBV6-1 and TRBJ1-2; a possible D gene is TRBD1 (5 bases). The CDR3 totals 12 residues. Germline lookup yields CDR1 MNHNS and CDR2 SASEGT. The CDR3 bases are TGTGCCACCAGGATTCGGGACTATGGCTACGCCTTC. Amino acid sequence: CATRIRDYGYAF.

The chain carries TRBV6-1 and TRBJ1-2, with D possibly matching TRBD1 (5 bases). The CDR3 is 13 amino acids. Germline assignment: CDR1 MNHNS and CDR2 SASEGT. The V and J ends lost 5 bases and 4 bases respectively, with 11 bases between them. The chain's CDR3 is CASSSGQAYGYTF. CDR3 DNA: TGTGCCAGCAGTTCTGGACAAGCCTATGGCTACACCTTC.

This clone has just one count. V and J are TRBV4-1 and TRBJ1-4; no definite D call. Trimming took off 1 base at V and 5 bases at J, with 11 bases between the two ends. CDR1 MGHRA and CDR2 YSYEKL come from the germline V gene. The CDR3 is 15 residues long. CDR3 in DNA: TGCGCCAGCAGCCAAGGCGCGGCGCCCAATGAAAAACTGTTTTTT. Its protein is CASSQGAAPNEKLFF.

The chain couples TRBV6-6 to TRBJ2-1; 14 bases fit TRBD2. Germline trimming cut 5 bases from V and 10 bases from J; bases unmatched to any gene: 7. The CDR3 is 15 residues long. CDR1 and CDR2 (germline): MNHNY, SVGAGI (reference sequence). The CDR3 DNA reads as TGTGCCAGCAGTCCTGGGACTAGCGGGGGCCCCGAGCAGTTCTTC. Protein sequence: CASSPGTSGGPEQFF.

The J gene is TRBJ2-3, the V gene TRBV7-2; 11 nucleotides agree with TRBD2. Germline trimming cut 3 bases from V and 4 bases from J; bases unmatched to any gene: 0. CDR1 SGHTA and CDR2 FQGNSA come from the germline V gene. This CDR3 is built from 14 residues. This chain's CDR3 is CASSFSGGADTQYF. The CDR3 nucleotides are TGTGCCAGCAGCTTTAGCGGGGGGGCAGATACGCAGTATTTT.

V gene TRBV28 combines with J gene TRBJ2-5; D is possibly TRBD1 (6 bases). The CDR3 extends over 17 amino acids. V was trimmed by 5 bases and J by 2 bases, leaving 21 bases between them. Germline CDR1 reads MDHEN; CDR2 reads SYDVKM. CDR3 residues: CASSPEPQGRWQETQYF. The CDR3 DNA follows: TGTGCCAGCAGTCCAGAACCACAGGGAAGGTGGCAAGAGACCCAGTACTTC.

The chain uses TRBV5-1 and TRBJ2-7; tentatively, D is TRBD2 (5 bases). The CDR3 extends over 15 amino acids. Trimming left V 0 bases short and J 7 bases short, with 17 bases between. The germline V gene encodes CDR1 SGHRS and CDR2 YFSETQ. CDR3 in DNA: TGCGCCAGCAGCTTGGCCCAAGTCAGTCCGGGAGAGCAGTACTTC. Its protein product is CASSLAQVSPGEQYF.

The rearrangement links TRBV5-4 to TRBJ1-5, with D uncertain. V gave up 0 bases and J gave up 0 bases, with 4 bases separating them. CDR3 length: 14 residues. The germline gives CDR1 SGHNT, CDR2 YYREEE (reference sequence). The CDR3 loop reads CASSLANSNQPQHF. Here the CDR3 DNA reads TGTGCCAGCAGCTTGGCTAATAGCAATCAGCCCCAGCATTTT.

V is TRBV18 and J is TRBJ1-2; 9 bases map to TRBD1. V trimming: 3 bases; J trimming: 13 bases; junction bases outside the gene matches: 12. Germline loops: CDR1 KGHSH, CDR2 LQKENI. This CDR3 has 14 residues. CDR3 nucleotides: TGTGCCAGCTCACCCGGGACAGGGTTATTATCTGCCACCTTC. Translation: CASSPGTGLLSATF.

The chain recombines TRBV4-3 with TRBJ1-1, with a weak D call TRBD1 (6 bases). CDR1 and CDR2 (germline): LGHNA, YSLEER. This CDR3 contains 15 residues. Trimming took 1 base from V and 5 from J, leaving 14 bases between them. The CDR3, as DNA: TGCGCCAGCAGCCAAGTTGGCAGGGGAAAAACTGAAGCTTTCTTT. This gives the protein CASSQVGRGKTEAFF.

This clone has a single count. The genes are TRBV9 and TRBJ1-2; no definite D call. Per the germline V gene, CDR1 is SGDLS and CDR2 is YYNGEE. The V gene lost 4 bases and the J gene lost 5 bases, with 12 bases spanning the gap. This CDR3 is built from 13 residues. The CDR3 sequence: CASSPSPPYGYTF. Here the CDR3 DNA reads TGTGCCAGCAGCCCAAGCCCCCCGTATGGCTACACCTTC.

This clone was seen just once. The chain uses TRBV28 and TRBJ2-2; 9 nucleotides match TRBD2. CDR3 length: 15 amino acids. Germline loops: CDR1 MDHEN, CDR2 SYDVKM. With 6 bases clipped from V and 3 bases from J, the junction kept 5 bases outside the gene matches. The CDR3: CASRSGGTYTGELFF. In nucleotides, the CDR3 is TGTGCCAGCAGGAGCGGGGGGACCTACACCGGGGAGCTGTTTTTT.

In DNA, the CDR3 is TGTGCCAGCAGCACCCGACTAGCGGCTCCCTCGGATACGCAGTATTTT. It yields the protein CASSTRLAAPSDTQYF. The rearrangement uses TRBV7-2 and TRBJ2-3, with 9 bases that match TRBD2. This CDR3 contains 16 residues. J gave up 6 bases and V 5 bases, and 12 bases lay outside the gene matches. In germline, CDR1 is SGHTA, CDR2 FQGNSA. Complete variable domain (other parts from reference TRBV7-2 and TRBJ2-3): GAGVSQSPSNKVTEKGKDVELRCDPISGHTALYWYRQSLGQGLEFLIYFQGNSAPDKSGLPSDRFSAERTGGSVSTLTIQRTQQEDSAVYLCASSTRLAAPSDTQYFGPGTRLTVL.

This clone appeared many times. The V call is TRBV19, the J call TRBJ2-7; 7 bases are a match to TRBD2. Per germline, CDR1 LNHDA and CDR2 SQIVND (reference sequence). The CDR3 extends over 14 amino acids. V lost 4 bases and J lost 2; bases outside the gene matches: 5. CDR3 bases: TGTGCCAGTAGTAAAACTAGCGCTACCTACGAGCAGTACTTC. Its protein is CASSKTSATYEQYF.

The rearrangement joins TRBV5-1 to TRBJ2-5; D possibly corresponds to TRBD2 (6 bases). Germline V lookup: CDR1 SGHRS, CDR2 YFSETQ. This CDR3 comprises 14 residues. V gave up 5 bases and J gave up 1 base, with 12 bases separating them. Here the CDR3 DNA reads TGCGCCAGCAGTTTTAGCGGATCCCAAGAGACCCAGTACTTC. Residues: CASSFSGSQETQYF.

This chain links TRBV28 with TRBJ1-4, with a possible D match to TRBD1 (5 bases). This CDR3 comprises 15 residues. Trimming took 5 bases from V and 0 from J, leaving 10 bases between them. Per germline, CDR1 MDHEN and CDR2 SYDVKM. CDR3 in DNA: TGTGCCAGCAGTATACAGGAGGCAACTAATGAAAAACTGTTTTTT. Its protein is CASSIQEATNEKLFF. Full variable domain (missing parts from reference TRBV28 and TRBJ1-4): DVKVTQSSRYLVKRTGEKVFLECVQDMDHENMFWYRQDPGLGLRLIYFSYDVKMKEKGDIPEGYSVSREKKERFSLILESASTNQTSMYLCASSIQEATNEKLFFGSGTQLSVL.

In its sample, this clone was seen a few times. This chain connects TRBV7-2 to TRBJ1-3; D is unresolved. Germline V gene lookup returns CDR1 SGHTA and CDR2 FQGNSA. V lost 5 bases and J lost 2, with 13 bases in between. CDR3 length equals 15 residues. The CDR3 sequence: CASSQAPSAGNTIYF. Written as DNA, the CDR3 is TGTGCCAGCAGCCAGGCCCCCAGCGCTGGAAACACCATATATTTT. Based on the CDR3 plus reference TRBV7-2 and TRBJ1-3, the full variable domain is GAGVSQSPSNKVTEKGKDVELRCDPISGHTALYWYRQSLGQGLEFLIYFQGNSAPDKSGLPSDRFSAERTGGSVSTLTIQRTQQEDSAVYLCASSQAPSAGNTIYFGEGSWLTVV.

The rearrangement joins TRBV30 to TRBJ1-4, with 7 bases matching TRBD1. V gave up 0 bases and J gave up 7 bases; unmatched junction bases: 5. The CDR3 is 14 residues long. The germline V gene encodes CDR1 GTSNPN and CDR2 SVGIG (reference sequence). The CDR3 DNA sequence: TGTGCCTGGAGTGTAGGGGGCGAGAGTGAAAAACTGTTTTTT. Translating gives CAWSVGGESEKLFF.